The 15 T cell receptor beta chains below come from one sample, sequenced in a study of blood T cell repertoires in COVID-19. Sequenced by immunoSEQ multiplex PCR; TCRdb stores in-frame clones only, minus some. The data contain about 82,000 clones, about 76% of them singletons. The sample was peripheral blood. The source of these receptors is an older man with acute or convalescent COVID-19.

This clone is a singleton in its sample. The J gene is TRBJ1-4, the V gene TRBV12-3 or TRBV12-4, with D unclear. There are 12 residues in the CDR3. In DNA, the CDR3 is TGTCCGACGCGGGCCCGGGAGGAAAAACTGTTTTTT. It specifies CPTRAREEKLFF.

The gene calls are TRBV5-4 and TRBJ2-3; unclear D gene. The CDR3 runs 12 residues. The V gene lost 7 bases and the J gene lost 5 bases, with 11 bases spanning the gap. Germline V CDR1 and CDR2: SGHNT, YYREEE (reference sequence). DNA for the CDR3: TGTGCCAGCGGCATTCGGAGAGATACGCAGTATTTT. Amino acid sequence: CASGIRRDTQYF.

This clone was seen repeatedly, ten times or more. The chain combines TRBV9 with TRBJ1-4; TRBD1 is a possible D gene (5 bases). CDR3 length: 15 residues. V was clipped by 0 bases and J by 8 bases, with 14 bases between them. Germline assignment: CDR1 SGDLS and CDR2 YYNGEE. CDR3 DNA: TGTGCCAGCAGCGTAGAGGGTAGGGGAGGGGAAAAACTGTTTTTT. Encoded protein: CASSVEGRGGEKLFF.

The chain employs TRBV3-1 (or the pseudogene TRBV3-2) and TRBJ2-1, with D maybe TRBD2 (6 bases). The V gene lost 6 bases and the J gene lost 4 bases, with 13 bases spanning the gap. Germline lookup yields CDR1 LGHDT and CDR2 YNNKEL (reference sequence). This CDR3 is built from 14 residues. The CDR3 loop reads CASRWGLAYNEQFF. The CDR3, as DNA: TGTGCCAGCAGATGGGGACTGGCTTACAATGAGCAGTTCTTC.

The chain joins TRBV10-3 to TRBJ2-1; maybe TRBD1 (6 bases). Germline loops: CDR1 ENHRY, CDR2 SYGVKD. Trimming left V 5 bases short and J 6 bases short, with 17 bases between. The CDR3 has 15 residues. CDR3 nucleotide sequence: TGTGCCATCAGTTCTACAGGGACGGCCCGCAATGAGCAGTTCTTC. This sequence encodes CAISSTGTARNEQFF.

V and J are TRBV6-6 and TRBJ1-2; 7 bases agree with TRBD1. The germline gives CDR1 MNHNY, CDR2 SVGAGI (reference sequence). CDR3 length: 13 amino acids. V shed 5 bases and J 2 bases; nucleotides not matched to a gene: 2. In nucleotides, the CDR3 is TGTGCCAGCAGTCCGGGACAGAACTATGGCTACACCTTC. It yields the protein CASSPGQNYGYTF.

V usage is TRBV14 and J usage is TRBJ2-1; 8 nucleotides agree with TRBD1. Germline assignment: CDR1 SGHDN and CDR2 FVKESK. The CDR3 totals 13 residues. V gave up 4 bases and J gave up 12 bases; unmatched junction bases: 8. Here the CDR3 DNA reads TGTGCCAGCAGCCCCCAGCAGGGGGCCGGGCAGTTCTTC. This encodes CASSPQQGAGQFF.

The genes are TRBV6-6 and TRBJ2-3; 7 bases match TRBD1. This CDR3 comprises 14 residues. Germline V CDR1 and CDR2: MNHNY, SVGAGI (reference sequence). V was pared by 4 bases and J by 1 base, with 2 bases of the junction left unmatched. CDR3 loop: CASSSGQGTDTQYF. In nucleotides, the CDR3 is TGTGCCAGCAGTTCTGGACAGGGCACAGATACGCAGTATTTT.

The chain recombines TRBV6-5 with TRBJ1-3; D uncertain. The CDR3 is 16 amino acids. V lost 0 bases, J lost 0 bases, and 9 bases lay in between. Germline V CDR1 and CDR2: MNHEY, SVGAGI. In nucleotides, the CDR3 is TGTGCCAGCAGTTACTCTCACGGGAGCTCTGGAAACACCATATATTTT. Its protein is CASSYSHGSSGNTIYF.

The chain has TRBV19 and TRBJ2-7; D might be TRBD2 (5 bases). V was pared by 5 bases and J by 0 bases, with 11 bases between. CDR3 size: 14 residues. Germline CDR1 is LNHDA and CDR2 is SQIVND (reference sequence). The DNA for the CDR3 is TGTGCCAGTAGTCAACTAGGTGGCTCCTACGAGCAGTACTTC. Encoded protein: CASSQLGGSYEQYF.

This rearrangement joins TRBV18 to TRBJ2-5, with D tentatively TRBD1 (6 bases). CDR3 size: 14 residues. V lost 5 bases and J 3 bases, leaving 13 bases between the germline ends. Per germline, CDR1 KGHSH and CDR2 LQKENI. CDR3 residues: CASSAGTNKETQYF. The CDR3 coding sequence is TGTGCCAGCTCAGCCGGGACAAACAAAGAGACCCAGTACTTC.

The chain joins TRBV19 to TRBJ2-1; 9 nucleotides line up with TRBD2. The germline gives CDR1 LNHDA, CDR2 SQIVND (reference sequence). V lost 1 base, J lost 6 bases, and 7 bases stayed unmatched. The CDR3 loop spans 16 amino acids. The CDR3 reads CASSIGGSGSANEQFF. In DNA form, the CDR3 reads TGTGCCAGTAGTATAGGCGGTAGCGGGAGCGCCAATGAGCAGTTCTTC.

This clone occurred once. The V and J genes are TRBV2 and TRBJ1-1, with D uncertain. This CDR3 is built from 14 residues. In germline, CDR1 is SNHLY, CDR2 FYNNEI. The V end lost 6 bases, the J end lost 0 bases, and 11 bases lay between the germline ends. The CDR3 is CASRAGLMNTEAFF. The DNA of the CDR3 is TGTGCCAGCAGGGCCGGACTCATGAACACTGAAGCTTTCTTT.

The J gene is TRBJ2-5, the V gene TRBV5-8, with 10 bases that match TRBD1. The CDR3 is 18 amino acids. Trimming removed 2 bases from V and 6 bases from J; junction bases left unmatched: 16. Looked up from germline, CDR1 is SGHTS and CDR2 is YDEGEE. The CDR3 DNA reads as TGTGCCAGCAGCTTTGGGGACAACCGGGACAGGGGACTGAAGACCCAGTACTTC. Translated: CASSFGDNRDRGLKTQYF.

V usage is TRBV28 and J usage is TRBJ2-1, with D possibly TRBD2 on 5 matching bases. The CDR3 extends over 14 amino acids. Trimming left V 4 bases short and J 7 bases short, with 14 bases between. The germline CDR1 and CDR2 sequences are MDHEN and SYDVKM. The CDR3 DNA follows: TGTGCCAGCAGTTCCCGACGGGGAAGGAATGAGCAGTTCTTC. Its translation is CASSSRRGRNEQFF.